The entry below describes one TCR beta chain. Its antigen remains unknown. This PCR relied on a set of 60 Vbeta primers and 13 Jbeta primers. Libraries were prepared by immunoSEQ multiplex PCR; TCRdb keeps only in-frame clonotypes and omits some of them. This table has just under 95,000 clones, roughly 80% appearing once. The data were obtained in a study of cytomegalovirus exposure and HLA in healthy donors. Study-wide results and caveats: In a later analysis, a missense DCLRE1C variant was linked to TCR beta V- and J-gene trimming.

Losses at the gene ends were 3 bases for V and 7 bases for J; bases not matched to a gene: 4. The germline V gene encodes CDR1 SGHRS and CDR2 YFSETQ. The CDR3 consists of 15 residues. The receptor's source is a girl aged 2-10 years in good health and CMV-seropositive. The specimen sequenced was PBMCs. The chain recombines TRBV5-1 with TRBJ1-4, with 12 bases identical to TRBD1. This CDR3 is CASSYTGQGAEKLFF. The DNA of the CDR3 is TGCGCCAGCAGCTACACGGGACAGGGGGCTGAAAAACTGTTTTTT.